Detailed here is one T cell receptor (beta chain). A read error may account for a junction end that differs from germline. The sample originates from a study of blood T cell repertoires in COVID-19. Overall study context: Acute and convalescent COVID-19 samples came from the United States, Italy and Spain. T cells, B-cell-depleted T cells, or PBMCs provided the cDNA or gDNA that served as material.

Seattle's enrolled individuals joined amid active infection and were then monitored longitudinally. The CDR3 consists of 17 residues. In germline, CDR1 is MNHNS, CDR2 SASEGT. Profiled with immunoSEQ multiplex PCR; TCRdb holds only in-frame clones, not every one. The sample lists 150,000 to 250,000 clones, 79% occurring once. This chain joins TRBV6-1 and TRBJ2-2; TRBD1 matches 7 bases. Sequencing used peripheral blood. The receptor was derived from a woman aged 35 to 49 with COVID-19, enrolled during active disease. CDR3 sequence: CASTETGARLNTGELFF. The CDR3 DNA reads TGTGCCAGCACTGAAACAGGGGCCCGATTGAACACCGGGGAGCTGTTTTTT.